These T cell receptor beta chains were read from a single sample in a study of blood T cell repertoires in COVID-19. Measured with immunoSEQ multiplex PCR; TCRdb has only the in-frame clones, and not every one. The table records about 250,000 clones, more than 75% of them present only once. Sequences were obtained from peripheral blood. The receptors were gathered from a woman aged 80 or older with COVID-19, enrolled during active disease. The CDR3 runs from the conserved cysteine through the conserved F or W. The order of the fields is D gene, V gene, clone size, J gene, CDR3 DNA, CDR3 protein. A D gene is named only where the DNA matches it firmly. Part of the rows lack a size; the others show once, few, many or a class for expanded clones.

>TRBD1|TRBV6-5|-|TRBJ1-1
TGTGCCACCTCAGCGGACAGGGAGGTTCGAGAAGCTTTCTTT
CATSADREVREAFF
>TRBD2|TRBV14|-|TRBJ2-1
TGTGCCAGCAGCCAGGCAGAAGCGGGGGACTACAATGAGCAGTTCTTC
CASSQAEAGDYNEQFF
>-|TRBV7-2|-|TRBJ1-1
TGTGCCAGCAGCTTAACAGGATCGAACACTGAAGCTTTCTTT
CASSLTGSNTEAFF
>-|TRBV4-3|few|TRBJ1-5
TGCGCCAGCAGCCAAGATCTTCGTCAGCCCCAGCATTTT
CASSQDLRQPQHF
>-|TRBV2|-|TRBJ1-4
TGTGCCAGCAGTGAAAGCAGGCGGGGGGAAAAACTGTTTTTT
CASSESRRGEKLFF
>-|TRBV18|-|TRBJ2-5
TGTGCCAGCTCACCGCGCGGTGAAGAGACCCAGTACTTC
CASSPRGEETQYF
>TRBD1|TRBV4-2|-|TRBJ1-5
TGTGCCAGCAGGCCGGGACAGGGGGCAGGCAATCAGCCCCAGCATTTT
CASRPGQGAGNQPQHF
>-|TRBV15|-|TRBJ1-6
TGTGCCACCAGCATAGCTGTGCTCAATTCACCCCTCCACTTT
CATSIAVLNSPLHF
>-|TRBV19|-|TRBJ1-1
TGTGCCAGTAGTCCTCCGGACAGATTGAACACTGAAGCTTTCTTT
CASSPPDRLNTEAFF
>-|TRBV5-1|-|TRBJ2-1
TGCGCCAGCAGCTTCTCCCGCGGTTTGGGTGAGCAGTTCTTC
CASSFSRGLGEQFF
>TRBD1|TRBV27|-|TRBJ1-4
TGTGCCAGCAGGACAGGGCTCAAAAATGAAAAACTGTTTTTT
CASRTGLKNEKLFF
>-|TRBV7-9|-|TRBJ1-3
TGTGCCAGCAGCTTCACCGGTGGAAACACCATATATTTT
CASSFTGGNTIYF
>TRBD1|TRBV28|once|TRBJ1-2
TGTGCCAGCAGTTCCAAACAGGGGGTTGGCAACTATGGCTACACCTTC
CASSSKQGVGNYGYTF
>-|TRBV9|-|TRBJ1-2
TGTGCCAGCAGCGTAGGGTTAGCTAACTATGGCTACACCTTC
CASSVGLANYGYTF
>TRBD2|TRBV6-5|-|TRBJ2-2
TGTGCCAGCAGTCGCGGGGGAAACACCGGGGAGCTGTTTTTT
CASSRGGNTGELFF
>TRBD1|TRBV5-6|-|TRBJ1-5
TGTGCCAGCAGCCAGGCCTATCAACAGGGGAACCCCAATCAGCCCCAGCATTTT
CASSQAYQQGNPNQPQHF
>TRBD1|TRBV7-3|-|TRBJ2-1
TGTGCCAGCAGCCTAGGACAGGGGGCCCACAATGAGCAGTTCTTC
CASSLGQGAHNEQFF
>-|TRBV6-5|-|TRBJ1-4
TGTGCCAGCGGGTACCAGGGAACAACTAATGAAAAACTGTTTTTT
CASGYQGTTNEKLFF
>TRBD2|TRBV3-1/TRBV3-2|few|TRBJ2-1
TGTGCCAGCGCCTCCGGGGGAGGGAGGAATGAGCAGTTCTTC
CASASGGGRNEQFF
>-|TRBV9|-|TRBJ1-2
TGTGCCAGCACGGAACCTTTCGGACAGAGATTTAACTATGGCTACACCTTC
CASTEPFGQRFNYGYTF
>-|TRBV5-4|-|TRBJ2-2
TGTGCCAGCAGCTTGACGGTACCCGGGGAGCTGTTTTTT
CASSLTVPGELFF
>TRBD2|TRBV5-1|-|TRBJ2-1
TGCGCCAGCAGCATACTAGCGGGGGAATACAATGAGCAGTTCTTC
CASSILAGEYNEQFF
>TRBD1|TRBV7-6|-|TRBJ1-4
TGTGCCAGCAGGCGGGGACAGGGGTTGGGTAATGAAAAACTGTTTTTT
CASRRGQGLGNEKLFF
>TRBD2|TRBV6-5|once|TRBJ2-1
TGTGCCAGCAGTAGACTAGCGGGGAGCGGTGAGCAGTTCTTC
CASSRLAGSGEQFF
>TRBD1|TRBV28|-|TRBJ2-3
TGTGCCAGCAGTGTCACAGGGGGCGGCACAGATACGCAGTATTTT
CASSVTGGGTDTQYF
>TRBD1|TRBV5-1|once|TRBJ1-1
TGCGCCAGCTCGGCGGGACAGTTGGAGGAAGCTTTCTTT
CASSAGQLEEAFF
>-|TRBV9|-|TRBJ1-2
TGTGCCAGCAGCTCAGGGGCCCACAACTATGGCTACACCTTC
CASSSGAHNYGYTF
>-|TRBV19|-|TRBJ1-2
TGTGCCGTTGAGCGGGGGCGAAATTATGGCTACACCTTC
CAVERGRNYGYTF
>-|TRBV18|-|TRBJ1-1
TGTGCCAGCTCAGCGTCGAGAGACACTGAAGCTTTCTTT
CASSASRDTEAFF
>-|TRBV12-3/TRBV12-4|-|TRBJ1-1
TGTATGACGGAGGGAGCACCGAACACTGAAGCTTTCTTT
CMTEGAPNTEAFF
>TRBD1|TRBV6-5|-|TRBJ1-2
TGTGCCAGTCTGGTGACAGGGGAGGGCTACACCTTC
CASLVTGEGYTF
>-|TRBV3-1/TRBV3-2|-|TRBJ2-5
TGTGCCAGCAGCCACACACACCAAGAGACCCAGTACTTC
CASSHTHQETQYF
>-|TRBV5-1|-|TRBJ2-6
TGCGCCAGCAGCTTTACAGGGACTGGGGCCAACGTCCTGACTTTC
CASSFTGTGANVLTF